The 23 T cell receptor beta chains below all came from one sample that was sequenced in a study of blood T cell repertoires in COVID-19. Clones were read by immunoSEQ multiplex PCR, and TCRdb kept only the in-frame ones, dropping some. The sample lists around 200,000 clones, roughly 80% occurring once. Sequences were obtained from peripheral blood. These TCRs come from a human donor in a cohort sampled during active COVID-19.

V is TRBV29-1 and J is TRBJ2-7; TRBD1 matches at 11 bases. Germline lookup yields CDR1 SQVTM and CDR2 ANQGSEA. The CDR3 runs to 17 residues. J lost 7 bases, V lost 7 bases, and 21 bases had no gene match. The CDR3 nucleotides read TGCAGCGCTGGGGCGGGACAGGGGGTTTTAGGCACAGAGGAGCAGTACTTC. It encodes CSAGAGQGVLGTEEQYF.

The chain combines TRBV4-2 with TRBJ1-1; a weak D match, TRBD1 (5 bases). V lost 5 bases to trimming and J lost 1 base, with 8 bases between them. This CDR3 has 13 amino acids. Looked up from germline, CDR1 is LGHNA and CDR2 is YNFKEQ. The CDR3: CASSAGQNTEAFF. In nucleotides, the CDR3 is TGTGCCAGCAGCGCAGGACAGAACACTGAAGCTTTCTTT.

In its sample, this clone was seen many times. This chain links TRBV23-1 with TRBJ2-2, with 9 bases lining up with TRBD2. TRBV23-1 is an ORF for which the function is uncertain. J was trimmed by 6 bases and V by 3 bases; bases with no gene match: 14. CDR3 size: 18 residues. This chain's CDR3 is CASSHPTGREGLAGELFF. CDR3 nucleotide sequence: TGCGCCAGCAGTCACCCGACTGGGCGGGAGGGCCTGGCCGGGGAGCTGTTTTTT.

The rearrangement links TRBV4-3 to TRBJ1-6; tentative D call: TRBD1 (5 bases). Trimming removed 1 base at V and 5 bases at J, with 9 bases between. The CDR3 sequence is 15 residues long. In germline, CDR1 is LGHNA, CDR2 YSLEER. CDR3 in DNA: TGCGCCAGCAGCCAAGTGGCAGGGAATAATTCACCCCTCCACTTT. It yields the protein CASSQVAGNNSPLHF.

V gene TRBV10-2 combines with J gene TRBJ2-3, with D possibly TRBD1 on 5 matching bases. With 3 bases removed from V and 5 bases from J, the gap between germline ends came to 12 bases. The CDR3 has 14 amino acids. The germline CDR1 and CDR2 sequences are WSHSY and SAAADI. Here the CDR3 reads CASSEPYRGDTQYF. CDR3 coding DNA: TGCGCCAGCAGTGAACCCTATAGGGGAGATACGCAGTATTTT.

The genes are TRBV27 and TRBJ2-1; TRBD2 is a possible D gene (5 bases). V was shortened by 5 bases and J by 8 bases, with 19 bases between the two germline ends. In germline, CDR1 is MNHEY, CDR2 SMNVEV (reference sequence). The CDR3 has 15 residues. The CDR3: CASSGLAGLADEQFF. The CDR3 DNA reads TGTGCCAGCAGTGGGCTAGCTGGTCTCGCGGATGAGCAGTTCTTC.

This sequence joins TRBV7-4 and TRBJ1-2; the D is unclear. Germline CDR1 and CDR2: SGHVT and SQSDAQ. This CDR3 has 11 residues. With 8 bases removed from V and 3 bases from J, the gap between germline ends came to 7 bases. CDR3: CASPLYYGYTF. The CDR3 DNA reads as TGTGCCAGCCCCTTGTACTATGGCTACACCTTC. The entire variable domain, with the rest obtained from reference TRBV7-4 and TRBJ1-2, is as follows: GAGVSQSPRYKVAKRGRDVALRCDSISGHVTLYWYRQTLGQGSEVLTYSQSDAQRDKSGRPSGRFSAERPERSVSTLKIQRTEQGDSAVYLCASPLYYGYTFGSGTRLTVV.

The V gene is TRBV4-2, the J gene TRBJ2-1, with TRBD2 matching over 12 bases. This CDR3 comprises 16 residues. V trimming: 0 bases; J trimming: 4 bases; junction bases outside the gene matches: 1. The germline V gene encodes CDR1 LGHNA and CDR2 YNFKEQ. CDR3 amino acids: CASSQDGTSGYNEQFF. The CDR3 bases are TGTGCCAGCAGCCAAGACGGGACTAGCGGGTACAATGAGCAGTTCTTC.

V and J are TRBV5-5 and TRBJ1-6; D unresolved. The CDR3 loop spans 17 amino acids. Germline loops: CDR1 SGHKS, CDR2 YYEKEE (reference sequence). V was shortened by 0 bases and J by 1 base, with 11 bases between the two germline ends. The DNA for the CDR3 is TGTGCCAGCAGCTTGGTCCTAGACGGGTCCTATAATTCACCCCTCCACTTT. Its translation: CASSLVLDGSYNSPLHF.

The count of this clone is one. CDR3 in DNA: TGCGCCAGCAGCCAGAGGACTAGCGGGCTAATGTCCTACAATGAGCAGTTCTTC. This gives the protein CASSQRTSGLMSYNEQFF. V gene TRBV4-3 combines with J gene TRBJ2-1; 11 nucleotides align to TRBD2. CDR3 size: 18 residues. Trimming removed 3 bases from V and 1 base from J; junction bases left unmatched: 8. Germline V gives CDR1 LGHNA, CDR2 YSLEER.

This sequence joins TRBV4-3 and TRBJ2-7; 7 positions agree with TRBD1. Per the germline V gene, CDR1 is LGHNA and CDR2 is YSLEER. This CDR3 is 16 amino acids long. V dropped 1 base and J dropped 9; count of bases not matched to a gene: 15. CDR3 bases: TGCGCCAGCAGCCAAGCCACAGGGGTTCTTCCCGTTGGGCAGTACTTC. Translated, it gives CASSQATGVLPVGQYF.

The chain links TRBV4-2 to TRBJ2-7; TRBD2 aligns across 10 bases. V gave up 0 bases and J gave up 5 bases; unmatched junction bases: 4. This CDR3 contains 15 residues. Germline V gives CDR1 LGHNA, CDR2 YNFKEQ. The CDR3 spells CASSQEASGSDEQYF. Written as DNA, the CDR3 is TGTGCCAGCAGCCAAGAGGCTAGCGGGAGCGACGAGCAGTACTTC.

This clone was observed a single time. The chain employs TRBV6-5 and TRBJ2-1; TRBD2 aligns across 7 bases. Germline CDR1 and CDR2: MNHEY and SVGAGI. This CDR3 is 15 amino acids long. Unmatched junction bases numbered 4, after V lost 0 bases and J lost 5 bases. The CDR3 loop reads CASSYSASGDNEQFF. The CDR3 DNA is TGTGCCAGCAGTTACTCGGCTAGCGGAGACAATGAGCAGTTCTTC.

Points on this clone: A much larger clone differs from this one at a single base, so this may be a read error. The sample contains more than one DNA sequence encoding this CDR3. The chain combines TRBV6-5 with TRBJ1-6, with D possibly being TRBD1 (5 bases). Germline CDR1 is MNHEY and CDR2 is SVGAGI. Trimming shortened V by 2 bases and J by 0 bases, and 8 bases separated the two germline ends. The CDR3 contains 16 residues. The CDR3 here is CASSYGGSSYNSPLHF. The CDR3 bases are TGTGCCAGCAGTTACGGGGGGAGCTCCTATAATTCACCCCTCCACTTT.

The V gene is TRBV28, the J gene TRBJ1-3, with D possibly TRBD1 on 6 matching bases. The germline V and J ends were trimmed by 3 bases and 0 bases, with 12 bases remaining between them. Per the germline V gene, CDR1 is MDHEN and CDR2 is SYDVKM. The CDR3 spans 16 residues. The CDR3 DNA reads TGTGCCAGCAGTTTGCCGGGACACCACTCTGGAAACACCATATATTTT. Residues: CASSLPGHHSGNTIYF.

This clone was observed a handful of times. V and J are TRBV6-6 and TRBJ2-2; 13 bases are a match to TRBD2. V was pared by 5 bases and J by 6 bases, with 9 bases of the junction left unmatched. CDR3 length: 17 amino acids. Germline CDR1 is MNHNY and CDR2 is SVGAGI (reference sequence). CDR3 in DNA: TGTGCCAGCAGTCAACTAGCGGGAGGGTCCGGCGCCGGGGAGCTGTTTTTT. This gives the protein CASSQLAGGSGAGELFF.

The chain has TRBV27 and TRBJ1-2, with TRBD1 identical over 8 bases. The CDR3 covers 16 residues. CDR1 MNHEY and CDR2 SMNVEV come from the germline V gene (reference sequence). V was pared by 5 bases and J by 4 bases, with 12 bases of the junction left unmatched. The CDR3 coding sequence is TGTGCCAGCAGTATTAACCGACAGGGGCCACTCTATGGCTACACCTTC. Encoded protein: CASSINRQGPLYGYTF.

The chain employs TRBV5-1 and TRBJ2-1; perhaps TRBD2 as D (6 bases). CDR1 is SGHRS, CDR2 YFSETQ, per germline. The CDR3 spans 18 residues. V shed 3 bases and J shed 4 bases, with 23 bases lying between them. In DNA form, the CDR3 reads TGCGCCAGCAGCTGGACAATGGGCATAGCGGCACCTTACAATGAGCAGTTCTTC. Translated: CASSWTMGIAAPYNEQFF. Full variable domain (remainder filled in from reference TRBV5-1 and TRBJ2-1): KAGVTQTPRYLIKTRGQQVTLSCSPISGHRSVSWYQQTPGQGLQFLFEYFSETQRNKGNFPGRFSGRQFSNSRSEMNVSTLELGDSALYLCASSWTMGIAAPYNEQFFGPGTRLTVL.

The chain recombines TRBV24-1 with TRBJ2-1, with TRBD2 identical over 9 bases. The J segment lost 4 bases and the V segment lost 4 bases, leaving 7 bases of the junction unmatched. Germline V gene lookup returns CDR1 KGHDR and CDR2 SFDVKD. The CDR3 runs 16 residues. The CDR3 coding sequence is TGTGCCACCAGTGAATCAGCGGGAGGTTGGTACAATGAGCAGTTCTTC. Translating gives CATSESAGGWYNEQFF.

The chain joins TRBV6-2 or TRBV6-3 to TRBJ2-3; TRBD2 agrees at 8 bases. The V gene end was trimmed by 3 bases and the J gene end by 4 bases; junction bases not matched to a gene: 12. The CDR3 spans 17 residues. Germline V gene lookup returns CDR1 MNHEY and CDR2 SVGEGT. The CDR3 loop is CASSYNLGTSTADTQYF. CDR3 nucleotide sequence: TGTGCCAGCAGTTATAATCTGGGGACTAGTACCGCAGATACGCAGTATTTT.

This chain uses TRBV6-4 with TRBJ1-2, with a possible D match to TRBD1 (6 bases). V gave up 5 bases and J gave up 8 bases, with 15 bases separating them. Germline assignment: CDR1 MRHNA and CDR2 SNTAGT. This CDR3 is built from 13 residues. This CDR3 is CASSPSWGQGYTF. The CDR3 coding sequence is TGTGCCAGCAGTCCAAGTTGGGGGCAAGGCTACACCTTC.

This clone was detected a few times. The rearrangement uses TRBV28 and TRBJ2-7; 16 bases map to TRBD2. The V gene end was trimmed by 6 bases and the J gene end by 1 base; junction bases not matched to a gene: 9. The CDR3 contains 18 residues. Germline CDR1 MDHEN, CDR2 SYDVKM. The CDR3 bases are TGTGCCAGCAGCTCCGGGACTAGCGGGAGGGCCGTGTCCTACGAGCAGTACTTC. Protein: CASSSGTSGRAVSYEQYF.

The chain recombines TRBV19 with TRBJ1-1; TRBD1 might be the D (5 bases). The CDR3 runs to 13 residues. Between the trimmed V and J ends, which lost 5 bases and 0 bases, there was a span of 7 bases. Germline CDR1 LNHDA, CDR2 SQIVND (reference sequence). CDR3 protein: CASSAGVNTEAFF. The CDR3 region has the DNA TGTGCCAGTAGTGCGGGGGTGAACACTGAAGCTTTCTTT.